The T cell receptor beta chain described here comes from a study of shared clonotypes between healthy human individuals. CDR1 and CDR2 (germline): SGHTA, FQGNSA. This CDR3 region has 16 residues. Trimming stripped 1 base from V and 3 bases from J, with 13 bases between. Deep was the level at which the assay was run. Assay used: immunoSEQ multiplex PCR; TCRdb lists only in-frame clones, some missing. This sample has millions of clones, with roughly nine tenths found just once. The V and J genes are TRBV7-2 and TRBJ2-4; weak D call: TRBD2 (5 bases). This receptor was taken from a man aged 18 to 29 in good health. The sample was naive CD4+ T cells sorted from blood. Subset: CD45RA+ positively selected. CDR3 amino acids: CASSLGAGLDKNIQYF. As DNA, the CDR3 is TGTGCCAGCAGCTTAGGGGCGGGCTTGGACAAAAACATTCAGTACTTC.